The source of this T cell receptor beta chain is a study of blood T cell repertoires in COVID-19. Assay: immunoSEQ multiplex PCR; the TCRdb copy retains only in-frame clones and omits some. This table has a few hundred thousand clones, about 90% appearing once. Trimming took 7 bases from V and 4 from J; bases not matched to a gene: 12. The CDR3 is 14 residues long. The V gene's germline CDR1 is SQVTM and CDR2 ANQGSEA. What was sequenced was PBMCs or T cells enriched from blood (not recorded which). This TCR came from a man aged 25 to 45 who had been exposed to COVID-19. This chain uses TRBV29-1 with TRBJ2-7, with TRBD1 matching over 8 bases. The CDR3 loop reads CSAKGQGSVYEQYF. In DNA, the CDR3 is TGCAGCGCCAAAGGACAGGGATCTGTGTACGAGCAGTACTTC.